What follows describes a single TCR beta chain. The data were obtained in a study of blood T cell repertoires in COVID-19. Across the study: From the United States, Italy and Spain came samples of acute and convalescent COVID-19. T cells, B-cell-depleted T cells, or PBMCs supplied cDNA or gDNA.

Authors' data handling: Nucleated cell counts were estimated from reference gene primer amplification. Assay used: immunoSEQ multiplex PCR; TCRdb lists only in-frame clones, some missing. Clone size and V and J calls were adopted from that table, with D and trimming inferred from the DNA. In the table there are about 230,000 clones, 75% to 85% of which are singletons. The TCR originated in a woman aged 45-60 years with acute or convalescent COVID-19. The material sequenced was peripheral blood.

The DNA of the CDR3 is TGTGCCAGCAGCTCTCCCCCAACAGGGAGAACCGGGGAGCTGTTTTTT. Encoded protein: CASSSPPTGRTGELFF. This chain uses TRBV5-4 with TRBJ2-2; a weak D match, TRBD1 (6 bases). CDR1 and CDR2 (germline): SGHNT, YYREEE (reference sequence). Trimming cost V 3 bases and J 5 bases, with 17 bases left between them. This CDR3 spans 16 amino acids.